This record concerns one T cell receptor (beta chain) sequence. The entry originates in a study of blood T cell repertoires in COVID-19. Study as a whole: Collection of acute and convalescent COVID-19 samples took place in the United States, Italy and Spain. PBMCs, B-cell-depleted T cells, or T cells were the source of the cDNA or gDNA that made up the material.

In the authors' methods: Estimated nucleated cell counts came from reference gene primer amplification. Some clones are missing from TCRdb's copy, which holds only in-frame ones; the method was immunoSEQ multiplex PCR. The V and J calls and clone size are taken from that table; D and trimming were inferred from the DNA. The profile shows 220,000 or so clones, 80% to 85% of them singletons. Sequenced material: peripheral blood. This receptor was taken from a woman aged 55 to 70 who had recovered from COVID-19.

The CDR3 region is CASRDLAGGSSVPETQYF. Written as DNA, the CDR3 is TGTGCCAGCAGGGACCTAGCGGGGGGCTCAAGTGTCCCGGAGACCCAGTACTTC. V usage is TRBV2 and J usage is TRBJ2-5, with TRBD2 matching 11 bases. CDR1 and CDR2 (germline): SNHLY, FYNNEI. V lost 6 bases, J lost 5 bases, and 17 bases stayed unmatched. The CDR3 is 18 amino acids. The full variable domain, with the rest looked up from reference TRBV2 and TRBJ2-5, is EPEVTQTPSHQVTQMGQEVILRCVPISNHLYFYWYRQILGQKVEFLVSFYNNEISEKSEIFDDQFSVERPDGSNFTLKIRSTKLEDSAMYFCASRDLAGGSSVPETQYFGPGTRLLVL.